This T cell receptor beta chain came from a study of blood T cell repertoires in COVID-19. Study-wide background: COVID-19 samples from acute and convalescent phases originated in the United States, Italy and Spain. In each case, the material was cDNA or gDNA derived from T cells, B-cell-depleted T cells, or PBMCs.

Per the authors' pipeline: Amplified reference gene primers provided the basis for estimating nucleated cell counts. Assay: immunoSEQ multiplex PCR; the TCRdb copy retains only in-frame clones and omits some. The DNA was the basis for D and trimming; V, J and clone size are from that table. This table holds 260,000 or so clones, approximately 80% found once. V was pared by 5 bases and J by 3 bases, with 4 bases of the junction left unmatched. The CDR3 spans 14 residues. Germline V lookup: CDR1 SGHTA, CDR2 FQGNSA. This sequence originates from an older woman with acute or convalescent COVID-19. The V and J genes are TRBV7-2 and TRBJ1-5; TRBD1 aligns across 7 bases. Material for sequencing was peripheral blood. CDR3 DNA sequence: TGTGCCAGCAGCCGGGACAGCGTCAATCAGCCCCAGCATTTT. Protein: CASSRDSVNQPQHF.